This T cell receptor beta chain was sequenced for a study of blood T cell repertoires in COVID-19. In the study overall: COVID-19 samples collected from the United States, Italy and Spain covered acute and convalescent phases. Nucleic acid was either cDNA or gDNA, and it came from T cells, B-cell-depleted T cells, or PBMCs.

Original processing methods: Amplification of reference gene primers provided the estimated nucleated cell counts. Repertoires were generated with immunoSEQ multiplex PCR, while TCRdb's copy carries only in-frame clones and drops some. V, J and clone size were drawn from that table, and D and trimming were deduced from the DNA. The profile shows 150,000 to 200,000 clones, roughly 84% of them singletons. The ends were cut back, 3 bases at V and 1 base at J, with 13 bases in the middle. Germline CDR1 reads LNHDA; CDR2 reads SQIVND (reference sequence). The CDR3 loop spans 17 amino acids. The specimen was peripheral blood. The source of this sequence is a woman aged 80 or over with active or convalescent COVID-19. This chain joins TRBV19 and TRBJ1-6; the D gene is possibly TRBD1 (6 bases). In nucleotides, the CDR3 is TGTGCCAGTAGTATGGGACAAAAGGAGTCCTATAATTCACCCCTCCACTTT. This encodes CASSMGQKESYNSPLHF.